The T cell receptor (beta chain) described here comes from a study of breast tumors, draining lymph nodes, adjacent tissues. Whole-study findings and limits: Luminal-like breast cancer showed significantly greater tumor-nontumor repertoire similarity than basal-like breast cancer did.

TCRdb analysed the multiplex PCR reads with MiXCR anew, one entry per CDR3 protein. There are a few hundred thousand distinct CDR3 sequences in the sample; 30% to 35% occur only once, and approximately 3.6% lies in the top ten. As regards this clonotype: The antigen is not known.

Germline trimming cut 3 bases from V and 6 bases from J; bases unmatched to any gene: 8. CDR3 size: 16 residues. Germline V lookup: CDR1 WNHNN, CDR2 SYGVQD (reference sequence). Samples came from axillary lymph nodes draining the breast cancer. This receptor was taken from a female donor with breast cancer. Some clones in this sample may be carry-over from other donors' samples. Sequenced material: axillary lymph node tissue. This rearrangement joins TRBV10-1 to TRBJ2-1, with 10 bases fitting TRBD2. The CDR3 loop is CASSDHLAGVANEQFF. The CDR3 nucleotides are TGCGCCAGCAGTGATCACCTAGCGGGAGTAGCCAATGAGCAGTTCTTC.